This TCR beta chain was identified in a study of identical twins. From the 5' RACE reads, TCRdb called clonotypes with MiXCR, one entry per CDR3 protein. The data show around 690,000 distinct CDR3 sequences, roughly 20% seen once. CDR1 SGHAT and CDR2 FQNNGV come from the germline V gene. V gave up 5 bases and J gave up 5 bases; unmatched junction bases: 8. The CDR3 is made up of 15 amino acids. The sample was also linked to a second study, of T cells expressing NK-cell markers. From that study: Repertoires of TCR beta were obtained from T cells sorted as CD3+CD56+NKG2C+, CD3+CD56+NKG2C- and CD3+CD56-NKG2C+.

The gene calls are TRBV11-2 and TRBJ2-2, with 7 bases identical to TRBD2. Sequenced input: PBMCs. The origin of this receptor is a woman younger than 35 in good health. CDR3 sequence (DNA): TGTGCCAGCAGCCCCGGGGTAGCGGGTACCGGGGAGCTGTTTTTT. This codes for CASSPGVAGTGELFF.